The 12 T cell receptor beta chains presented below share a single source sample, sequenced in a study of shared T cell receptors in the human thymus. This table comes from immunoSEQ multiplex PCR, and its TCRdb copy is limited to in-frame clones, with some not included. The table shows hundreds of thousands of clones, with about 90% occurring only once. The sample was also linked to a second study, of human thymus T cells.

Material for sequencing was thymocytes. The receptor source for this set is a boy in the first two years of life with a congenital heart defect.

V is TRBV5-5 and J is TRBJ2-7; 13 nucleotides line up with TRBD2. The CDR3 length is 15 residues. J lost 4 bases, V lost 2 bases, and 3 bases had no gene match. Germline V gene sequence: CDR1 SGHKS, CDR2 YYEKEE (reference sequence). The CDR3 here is CASSLGLAGAYEQYF. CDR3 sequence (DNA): TGTGCCAGCAGCTTAGGACTAGCGGGAGCATACGAGCAGTACTTC.

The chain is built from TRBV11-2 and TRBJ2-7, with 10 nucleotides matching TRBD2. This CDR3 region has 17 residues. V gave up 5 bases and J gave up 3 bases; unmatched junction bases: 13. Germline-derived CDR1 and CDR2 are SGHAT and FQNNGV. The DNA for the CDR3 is TGTGCCAGCAGCCCACAAAGGACTAGCGGCATCTTCTACGAGCAGTACTTC. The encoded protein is CASSPQRTSGIFYEQYF.

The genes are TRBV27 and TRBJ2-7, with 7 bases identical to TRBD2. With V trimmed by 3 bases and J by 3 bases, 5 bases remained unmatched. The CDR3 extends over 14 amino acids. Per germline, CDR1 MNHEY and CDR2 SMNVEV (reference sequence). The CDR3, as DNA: TGTGCCAGCAGTTTCGGGCGGGGGAACTACGAGCAGTACTTC. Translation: CASSFGRGNYEQYF.

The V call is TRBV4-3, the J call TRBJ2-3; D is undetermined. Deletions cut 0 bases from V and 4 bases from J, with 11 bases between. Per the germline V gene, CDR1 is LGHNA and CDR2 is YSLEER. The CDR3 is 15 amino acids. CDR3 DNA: TGCGCCAGCAGCCAAGACGAACTACGACCAGATACGCAGTATTTT. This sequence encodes CASSQDELRPDTQYF.

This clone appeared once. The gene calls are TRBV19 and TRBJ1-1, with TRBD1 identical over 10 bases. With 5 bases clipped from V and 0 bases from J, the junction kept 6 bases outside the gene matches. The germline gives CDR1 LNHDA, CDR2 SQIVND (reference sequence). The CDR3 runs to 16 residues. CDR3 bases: TGTGCCAGTAGTGTTCGACAGGGGGCCATGAACACTGAAGCTTTCTTT. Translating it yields CASSVRQGAMNTEAFF.

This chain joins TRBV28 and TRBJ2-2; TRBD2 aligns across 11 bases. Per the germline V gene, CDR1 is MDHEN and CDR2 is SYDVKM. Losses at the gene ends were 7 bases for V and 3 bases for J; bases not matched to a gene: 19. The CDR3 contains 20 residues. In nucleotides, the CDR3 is TGTGCCAGCACCTTGGGGGACAGGGCGGGACTAGCGGTATACACCGGGGAGCTGTTTTTT. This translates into CASTLGDRAGLAVYTGELFF.

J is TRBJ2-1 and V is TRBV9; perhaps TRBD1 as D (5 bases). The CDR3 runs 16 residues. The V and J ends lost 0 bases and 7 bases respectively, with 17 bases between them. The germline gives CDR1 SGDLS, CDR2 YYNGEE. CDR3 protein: CASSVGGQGRANEQFF. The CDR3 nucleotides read TGTGCCAGCAGCGTAGGAGGTCAGGGAAGGGCAAATGAGCAGTTCTTC.

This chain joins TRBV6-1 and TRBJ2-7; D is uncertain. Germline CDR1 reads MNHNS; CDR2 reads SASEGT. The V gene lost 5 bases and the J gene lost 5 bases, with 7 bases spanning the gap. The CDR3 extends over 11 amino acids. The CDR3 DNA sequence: TGTGCCAGCAGTATTCCGGACGAGCAGTACTTC. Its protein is CASSIPDEQYF.

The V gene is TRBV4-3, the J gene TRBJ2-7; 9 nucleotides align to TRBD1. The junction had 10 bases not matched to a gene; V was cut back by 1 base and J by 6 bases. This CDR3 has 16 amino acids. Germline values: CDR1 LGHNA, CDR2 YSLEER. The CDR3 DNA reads TGCGCCAGCAGCCAAGGGGTGACACAGGGGGCATCCGAGCAGTACTTC. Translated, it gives CASSQGVTQGASEQYF.

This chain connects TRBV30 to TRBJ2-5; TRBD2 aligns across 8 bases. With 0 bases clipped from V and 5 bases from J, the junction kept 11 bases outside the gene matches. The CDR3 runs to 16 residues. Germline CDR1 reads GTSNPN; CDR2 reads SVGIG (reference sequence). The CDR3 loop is CAWSVWGAGGRETQYF. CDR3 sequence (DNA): TGTGCCTGGAGTGTATGGGGTGCGGGAGGTCGTGAGACCCAGTACTTC.

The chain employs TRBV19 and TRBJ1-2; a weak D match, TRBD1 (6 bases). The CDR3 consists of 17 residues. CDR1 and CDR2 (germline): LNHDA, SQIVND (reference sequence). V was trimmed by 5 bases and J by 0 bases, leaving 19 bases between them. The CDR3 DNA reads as TGTGCCAGTAGTCAAAGAGAATCAGGGGCCACTAACTATGGCTACACCTTC. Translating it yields CASSQRESGATNYGYTF.

In DNA form, the CDR3 reads TGCGCCAGCAGCCAAAGCCCGAGCTCGGGGGAGGGCAATCAGCCCCAGCATTTT. It translates to CASSQSPSSGEGNQPQHF. This rearrangement joins TRBV4-3 to TRBJ1-5, with a possible D match to TRBD1 (5 bases). V dropped 2 bases and J dropped 2 bases, with 19 bases sitting between them. There are 18 residues in the CDR3. Germline V gene lookup returns CDR1 LGHNA and CDR2 YSLEER.